The present entry profiles one TCR beta chain with its context. With 1 base clipped from V and 4 bases from J, the junction kept 11 bases outside the gene matches. The CDR3 runs 18 residues. The germline V gene encodes CDR1 SGHAT and CDR2 FQNNGV. The record originates from a study of cytomegalovirus exposure and HLA in healthy donors. The PCR ran on 60 Vbeta and 13 Jbeta primers. Produced via immunoSEQ multiplex PCR; TCRdb's table is partial and in-frame only. The table has more than 120,000 clones, approximately 80% seen once. The sample taken for sequencing was PBMCs. The V call is TRBV11-2, the J call TRBJ2-1; 9 bases line up with TRBD1. The receptor was isolated from a woman in her forties in good health and CMV-seropositive. The CDR3 protein is CASSLVWAGTGMYNEQFF. The CDR3 DNA sequence: TGTGCCAGCAGCTTAGTGTGGGCGGGGACAGGGATGTACAATGAGCAGTTCTTC.